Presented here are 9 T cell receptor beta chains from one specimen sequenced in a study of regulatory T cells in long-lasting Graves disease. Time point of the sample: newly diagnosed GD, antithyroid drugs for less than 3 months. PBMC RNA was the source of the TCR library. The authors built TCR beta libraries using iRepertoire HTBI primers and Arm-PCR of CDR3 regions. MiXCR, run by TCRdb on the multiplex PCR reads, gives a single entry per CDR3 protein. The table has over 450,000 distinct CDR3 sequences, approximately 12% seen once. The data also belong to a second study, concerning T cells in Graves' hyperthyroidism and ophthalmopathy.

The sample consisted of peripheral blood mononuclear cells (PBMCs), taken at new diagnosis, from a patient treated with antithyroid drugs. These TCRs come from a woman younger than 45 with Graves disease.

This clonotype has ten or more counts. CDR3 in amino acids: CASSPAGGGETQYF. The CDR3 DNA reads as TGTGCCAGCTCACCAGCGGGAGGAGGGGAGACCCAGTACTTC. V is TRBV18 and J is TRBJ2-5; 8 bases map to TRBD2. J gave up 5 bases and V 2 bases, and 4 bases lay outside the gene matches. This CDR3 comprises 14 residues. Germline CDR1 is KGHSH and CDR2 is LQKENI. The full variable domain, with the rest looked up from reference TRBV18 and TRBJ2-5, is NAGVMQNPRHLVRRRGQEARLRCSPMKGHSHVYWYRQLPEEGLKFMVYLQKENIIDESGMPKERFSAEFPKEGPSILRIQQVVRGDSAAYFCASSPAGGGETQYFGPGTRLLVL.

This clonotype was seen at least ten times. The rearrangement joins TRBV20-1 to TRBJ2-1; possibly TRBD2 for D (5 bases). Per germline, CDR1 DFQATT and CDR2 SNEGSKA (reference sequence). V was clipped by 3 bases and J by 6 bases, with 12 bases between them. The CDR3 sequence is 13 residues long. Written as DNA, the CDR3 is TGCAGTGCTAGGGGTGTTAGCGCCAATGAGCAGTTCTTC. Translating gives CSARGVSANEQFF.

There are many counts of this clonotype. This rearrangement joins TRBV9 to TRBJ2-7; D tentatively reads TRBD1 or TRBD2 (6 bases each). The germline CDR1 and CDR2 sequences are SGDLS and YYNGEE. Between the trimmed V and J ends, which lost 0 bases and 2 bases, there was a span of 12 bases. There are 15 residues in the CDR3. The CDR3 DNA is TGTGCCAGCAGCGTAGGGGGGGCCTCCACCTACGAGCAGTACTTC. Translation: CASSVGGASTYEQYF.

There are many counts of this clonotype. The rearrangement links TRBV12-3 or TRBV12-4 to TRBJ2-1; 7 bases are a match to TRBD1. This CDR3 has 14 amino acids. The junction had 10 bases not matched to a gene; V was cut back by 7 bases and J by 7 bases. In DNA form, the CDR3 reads TGTGCCAGCATCTTTACAGGGGTGGGAAATGAGCAGTTCTTC. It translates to CASIFTGVGNEQFF.

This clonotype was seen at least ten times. The CDR3 DNA sequence: TGTGCCAGCAGTCCAGGGGGCGCAGGCTATGGCTACACCTTC. Translating gives CASSPGGAGYGYTF. The rearrangement links TRBV28 to TRBJ1-2, with 8 bases lining up with TRBD1. Trimming at V came to 5 bases and at J to 4 bases, leaving 6 bases not matched to a gene. Germline V gene lookup returns CDR1 MDHEN and CDR2 SYDVKM. This CDR3 has 14 residues.

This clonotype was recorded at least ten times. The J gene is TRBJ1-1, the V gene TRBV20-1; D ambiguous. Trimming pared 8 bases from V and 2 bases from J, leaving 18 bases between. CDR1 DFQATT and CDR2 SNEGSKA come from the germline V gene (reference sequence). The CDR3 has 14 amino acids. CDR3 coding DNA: TGCAGTACGAGTAGTCGACTCACTAACACTGAAGCTTTCTTT. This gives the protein CSTSSRLTNTEAFF.

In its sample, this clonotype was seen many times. The CDR3 bases are TGTGCCAGCAAAGCGACAAAGAAAGAGACCCAGTACTTC. Protein product: CASKATKKETQYF. The chain recombines TRBV2 with TRBJ2-1; D is unclear. The tail of the sequence fits TRBJ2-5 better, so the J call may be wrong. Germline-derived CDR1 and CDR2 are SNHLY and FYNNEI. There are 13 residues in the CDR3.

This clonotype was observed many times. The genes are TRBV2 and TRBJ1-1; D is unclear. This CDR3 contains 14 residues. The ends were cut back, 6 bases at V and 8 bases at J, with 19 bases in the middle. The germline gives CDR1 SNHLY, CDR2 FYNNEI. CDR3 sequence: CASRRIEVLAEAFF. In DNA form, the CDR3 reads TGTGCCAGCAGGAGGATCGAGGTCCTGGCCGAAGCTTTCTTT.

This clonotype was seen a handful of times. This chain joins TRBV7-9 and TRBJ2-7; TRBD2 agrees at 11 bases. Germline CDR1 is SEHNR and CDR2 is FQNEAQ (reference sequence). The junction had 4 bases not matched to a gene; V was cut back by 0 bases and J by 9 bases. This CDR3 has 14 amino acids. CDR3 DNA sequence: TGTGCCAGCAGCTTAGCACTAGCGGGAGCTGTGCAGTACTTC. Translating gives CASSLALAGAVQYF.